Shown below are 10 T cell receptor beta chains from a single sample sequenced in a study of blood T cell repertoires in COVID-19. Generated by immunoSEQ multiplex PCR, the TCRdb table keeps only in-frame clones and is missing some. The table includes roughly 160,000 clones, more than 75% detected once. Input material: peripheral blood. All receptors derive from a young man with acute or convalescent COVID-19.

This clone has a single count. The V and J genes are TRBV27 and TRBJ1-2; 10 bases fit TRBD1. Germline V gene lookup returns CDR1 MNHEY and CDR2 SMNVEV (reference sequence). CDR3 length: 19 residues. With V trimmed by 4 bases and J by 4 bases, 18 bases remained unmatched. The CDR3 loop is CASSSPQGTGAQPFYGYTF. The CDR3 DNA reads TGTGCCAGCAGTTCCCCGCAGGGGACAGGGGCTCAGCCCTTCTATGGCTACACCTTC.

The chain carries TRBV28 and TRBJ1-2; a weak D match, TRBD1 (6 bases). Germline CDR1 and CDR2: MDHEN and SYDVKM. With 5 bases removed from V and 4 bases from J, the gap between germline ends came to 20 bases. The CDR3 runs to 16 residues. Written as DNA, the CDR3 is TGTGCCAGCAGTGTAAAGGGGGAGAGGTTAAGCTATGGCTACACCTTC. Residues: CASSVKGERLSYGYTF.

V gene TRBV10-3 combines with J gene TRBJ1-1; D may be TRBD1 (6 bases). This CDR3 spans 12 amino acids. Germline loops: CDR1 ENHRY, CDR2 SYGVKD. CDR3 loop: CVATGHNTEAFF. In DNA form, the CDR3 reads TGTGTCGCGACGGGACACAACACTGAAGCTTTCTTT.

The V gene is TRBV20-1, the J gene TRBJ2-1; D unresolved. This CDR3 is built from 11 residues. Looked up from germline, CDR1 is DFQATT and CDR2 is SNEGSKA (reference sequence). The V and J ends lost 2 bases and 5 bases respectively, with 4 bases between them. CDR3 in DNA: TGCAGTGCTAGACTAGACAATGAGCAGTTCTTC. As protein: CSARLDNEQFF.

The chain employs TRBV9 and TRBJ1-1, with 9 nucleotides matching TRBD1. The CDR3 runs to 14 residues. Looked up from germline, CDR1 is SGDLS and CDR2 is YYNGEE. V dropped 7 bases and J dropped 2; count of bases not matched to a gene: 6. CDR3 loop: CASEKGQGNTEAFF. The CDR3 nucleotides are TGTGCCAGCGAAAAGGGACAGGGAAACACTGAAGCTTTCTTT.

This chain joins TRBV5-1 and TRBJ1-2; a possible D gene is TRBD1 (5 bases). V was trimmed by 0 bases and J by 2 bases, leaving 8 bases between them. The CDR3 runs 14 residues. In germline, CDR1 is SGHRS, CDR2 YFSETQ. CDR3 amino acids: CASSLVQANYGYTF. CDR3 in DNA: TGCGCCAGCAGCTTGGTACAGGCCAACTATGGCTACACCTTC. Full variable domain (rest looked up from reference TRBV5-1 and TRBJ1-2): KAGVTQTPRYLIKTRGQQVTLSCSPISGHRSVSWYQQTPGQGLQFLFEYFSETQRNKGNFPGRFSGRQFSNSRSEMNVSTLELGDSALYLCASSLVQANYGYTFGSGTRLTVV.

The chain employs TRBV6-5 and TRBJ1-5; no clear D. Trimming removed 6 bases from V and 0 bases from J, with 9 bases in between. In germline, CDR1 is MNHEY, CDR2 SVGAGI. The CDR3 runs to 14 residues. In DNA, the CDR3 is TGTGCCAGCAGCCGCGACAATAGCAATCAGCCCCAGCATTTT. The encoded protein is CASSRDNSNQPQHF.

V is TRBV27 and J is TRBJ2-3, with 13 bases identical to TRBD2. From germline, CDR1 is MNHEY and CDR2 SMNVEV (reference sequence). CDR3 length: 16 residues. V was clipped by 4 bases and J by 8 bases; unmatched bases: 9. CDR3 sequence reads: CASSSTSGGVLRTQYF. The CDR3 DNA is TGTGCCAGCAGTTCCACTAGCGGGGGGGTCTTGCGTACGCAGTATTTT.

The CDR3, as DNA: TGCGCCAGCAGTGGACCAGGGACTAGCGGGACCTTTGTGCAGTATTTT. It codes for CASSGPGTSGTFVQYF. The chain employs TRBV10-1 and TRBJ2-3, with 13 bases aligning to TRBD2. With 4 bases clipped from V and 11 bases from J, the junction kept 12 bases outside the gene matches. Germline CDR1 is WNHNN and CDR2 is SYGVQD (reference sequence). The CDR3 spans 16 residues.

The V gene is TRBV29-1, the J gene TRBJ2-1; D is possibly TRBD2 (5 bases). Trimming stripped 6 bases from V and 8 bases from J, with 20 bases between. In germline, CDR1 is SQVTM, CDR2 ANQGSEA. The CDR3 is made up of 14 amino acids. The CDR3 DNA is TGCAGCGTCCGTGAGGGCATGAGGGTCGATGAGCAGTTCTTC. It yields the protein CSVREGMRVDEQFF.